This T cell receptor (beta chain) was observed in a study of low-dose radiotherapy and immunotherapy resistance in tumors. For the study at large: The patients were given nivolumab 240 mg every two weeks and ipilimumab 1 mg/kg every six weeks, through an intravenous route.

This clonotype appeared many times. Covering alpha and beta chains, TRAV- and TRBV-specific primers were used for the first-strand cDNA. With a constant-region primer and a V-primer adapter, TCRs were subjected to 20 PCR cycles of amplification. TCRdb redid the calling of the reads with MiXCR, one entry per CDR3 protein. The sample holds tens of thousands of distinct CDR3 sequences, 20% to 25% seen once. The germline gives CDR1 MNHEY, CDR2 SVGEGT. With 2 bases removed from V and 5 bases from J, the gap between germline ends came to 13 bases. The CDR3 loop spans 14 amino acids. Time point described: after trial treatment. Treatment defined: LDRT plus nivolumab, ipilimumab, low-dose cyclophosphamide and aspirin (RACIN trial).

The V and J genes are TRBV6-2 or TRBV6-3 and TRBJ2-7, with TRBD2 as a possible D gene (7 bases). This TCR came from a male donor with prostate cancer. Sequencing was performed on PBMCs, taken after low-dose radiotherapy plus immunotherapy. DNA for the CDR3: TGTGCCAGCAGTTACCCGGGGGGCCCCCACGAGCAGTACTTC. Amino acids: CASSYPGGPHEQYF.